These 10 T cell receptor beta chains were all obtained from the same sample, sequenced in a study of blood T cell repertoires in COVID-19. Sequencing was performed with immunoSEQ multiplex PCR; in TCRdb, only in-frame clones are kept and a portion is missing. The sample records approximately 74,000 clones, less than 95% being singletons. The sequenced sample was peripheral blood. The receptors derive from an older woman with active COVID-19.

V gene TRBV2 combines with J gene TRBJ1-4; 7 bases fit TRBD1. V lost 6 bases, J lost 5 bases, and 12 bases stayed unmatched. The CDR3 covers 16 residues. Germline CDR1 is SNHLY and CDR2 is FYNNEI. This CDR3 is CASSRTGFGGNEKLFF. As DNA, the CDR3 is TGTGCCAGCAGCAGGACAGGATTTGGTGGCAATGAAAAACTGTTTTTT.

The chain links TRBV7-2 to TRBJ1-6; 9 nucleotides agree with TRBD1. CDR1 and CDR2 (germline): SGHTA, FQGNSA. This CDR3 has 15 residues. V lost 5 bases and J lost 9; bases outside the gene matches: 8. CDR3 loop: CASSPGTGMGSPLHF. The CDR3 DNA reads as TGTGCCAGCAGCCCCGGGACAGGGATGGGTTCACCCCTCCACTTT.

This chain joins TRBV6-5 and TRBJ2-2, with D maybe TRBD2 (6 bases). Trimming cost V 8 bases and J 6 bases, with 13 bases left between them. The germline V gene encodes CDR1 MNHEY and CDR2 SVGAGI. The CDR3 has 13 amino acids. CDR3 in amino acids: CASAGFRAGELFF. CDR3 bases: TGTGCCAGCGCGGGGTTTAGAGCCGGGGAGCTGTTTTTT.

The chain employs TRBV24-1 and TRBJ2-1; TRBD2 matches at 13 bases. The CDR3 sequence is 14 residues long. V dropped 9 bases and J dropped 7; count of bases not matched to a gene: 5. CDR1 is KGHDR and CDR2 is SFDVKD in the germline V gene. CDR3 nucleotides: TGTGCCACCCAACTAGCGGGAGGGGGGAATGAGCAGTTCTTC. This gives the protein CATQLAGGGNEQFF.

Written as DNA, the CDR3 is TGCGCCAGCCGCAGGGGCATGAACAATGAGCAGTTCTTC. Translated: CASRRGMNNEQFF. This chain joins TRBV5-1 and TRBJ2-1; possibly TRBD1 for D (6 bases). The germline CDR1 and CDR2 sequences are SGHRS and YFSETQ. V shed 7 bases and J shed 5 bases, with 13 bases lying between them. The CDR3 contains 13 residues. The entire variable domain, with the rest obtained from reference TRBV5-1 and TRBJ2-1, is as follows: KAGVTQTPRYLIKTRGQQVTLSCSPISGHRSVSWYQQTPGQGLQFLFEYFSETQRNKGNFPGRFSGRQFSNSRSEMNVSTLELGDSALYLCASRRGMNNEQFFGPGTRLTVL.

The genes are TRBV7-2 and TRBJ2-5; 8 nucleotides line up with TRBD2. The CDR3 has 14 amino acids. The trim removed 6 bases at V and 5 bases at J, leaving 8 bases unmatched. Germline CDR1 SGHTA, CDR2 FQGNSA. CDR3 in DNA: TGTGCCAGCAGTACCGGGACTAGGGCGGAGACCCAGTACTTC. Protein product: CASSTGTRAETQYF.

The chain is built from TRBV18 and TRBJ1-4, with TRBD1 matching 7 bases. The junction had 4 bases not matched to a gene; V was cut back by 4 bases and J by 5 bases. Germline-derived CDR1 and CDR2 are KGHSH and LQKENI. The CDR3 is 14 amino acids. CDR3 amino acids: CASSRDSLNEKLFF. CDR3 DNA: TGTGCCAGCTCACGGGACAGCCTAAATGAAAAACTGTTTTTT.

The V and J genes are TRBV24-1 and TRBJ2-2, with D unclear. The germline V gene encodes CDR1 KGHDR and CDR2 SFDVKD. Trimming removed 6 bases from V and 1 base from J, with 11 bases in between. This CDR3 is 15 amino acids long. The CDR3 loop reads CATSPPRGNTGELFF. The CDR3 DNA reads TGTGCCACCAGTCCCCCGCGCGGGAACACCGGGGAGCTGTTTTTT.

V usage is TRBV29-1 and J usage is TRBJ2-3, with D possibly being TRBD2 (5 bases). The ends were cut back, 4 bases at V and 2 bases at J, with 16 bases in the middle. The germline gives CDR1 SQVTM, CDR2 ANQGSEA. CDR3 size: 15 residues. This CDR3 is CSVAVGRGPTDTQYF. The CDR3 DNA sequence: TGCAGCGTTGCGGTCGGTCGCGGGCCCACAGATACGCAGTATTTT.

Only one count was recorded for this clone. The chain has TRBV9 and TRBJ2-7, with 7 bases fitting TRBD2. The CDR3 totals 14 residues. The V and J ends lost 2 bases and 5 bases, in that order; junction bases with no gene match: 7. In germline, CDR1 is SGDLS, CDR2 YYNGEE. The CDR3 nucleotides are TGTGCCAGCAGCGTTACGGGGGGTTTGAACGAGCAGTACTTC. Amino acids: CASSVTGGLNEQYF.